Below are 10 T cell receptor beta chains sequenced from a single sample in a study of identical twins. TCRdb passed the 5' RACE reads through MiXCR, listing each CDR3 protein once. Of about 700,000 distinct CDR3 sequences in the sample, roughly 6% were seen once. The sequencing input was naive T cells sorted from blood. The source is a man aged 18 to 29 in good health.

In its sample, this clonotype was seen a few times. CDR3 sequence reads: CAWGDGKNIQYF. CDR3 nucleotides: TGTGCCTGGGGGGATGGCAAAAACATTCAGTACTTC. The rearrangement uses TRBV30 and TRBJ2-4; D ambiguous. V was pared by 5 bases and J by 3 bases, with 8 bases between. The CDR3 is 12 amino acids. Germline CDR1 reads GTSNPN; CDR2 reads SVGIG (reference sequence). Full variable domain (rest looked up from reference TRBV30 and TRBJ2-4): SQTIHQWPATLVQPVGSPLSLECTVEGTSNPNLYWYRQAAGRGLQLLFYSVGIGQISSEVPQNLSASRPQDRQFILSSKKLLLSDSGFYLCAWGDGKNIQYFGAGTRLSVL.

The V call is TRBV7-2, the J call TRBJ2-7; 11 bases fit TRBD1. The CDR3 is 15 amino acids. Germline V CDR1 and CDR2: SGHTA, FQGNSA. V gave up 1 base and J gave up 4 bases; unmatched junction bases: 3. This CDR3 reads CASSLGGQGEYEQYF. CDR3 nucleotides: TGTGCCAGCAGCTTAGGGGGACAGGGGGAATACGAGCAGTACTTC.

This clonotype showed up just a few times. The chain links TRBV10-3 to TRBJ2-2; D unresolved. CDR1 is ENHRY and CDR2 is SYGVKD in the germline V gene. This CDR3 has 14 residues. Trimming took off 5 bases at V and 3 bases at J, with 10 bases between the two ends. CDR3 in amino acids: CAISFLSDTGELFF. CDR3 DNA sequence: TGTGCCATCAGTTTCCTATCCGACACCGGGGAGCTGTTTTTT.

There are many counts of this clonotype. The chain recombines TRBV4-3 with TRBJ2-7, with 8 bases fitting TRBD1. The CDR3 has 16 amino acids. V was pared by 0 bases and J by 5 bases, with 9 bases of the junction left unmatched. Germline CDR1 reads LGHNA; CDR2 reads YSLEER. Here the CDR3 reads CASSQEGPDRDHEQYF. In nucleotides, the CDR3 is TGCGCCAGCAGCCAAGAAGGTCCGGACAGGGATCACGAGCAGTACTTC.

This clonotype was observed at least ten times. This chain uses TRBV29-1 with TRBJ2-1; D is undetermined. The CDR3 covers 12 residues. Germline CDR1 and CDR2: SQVTM and ANQGSEA. Trimming left V 6 bases short and J 7 bases short, with 13 bases between. In nucleotides, the CDR3 is TGCAGCGTGCCTACCCTCCGGAATGAGCAGTTCTTC. This translates into CSVPTLRNEQFF.

This clonotype was seen a few times. The V gene is TRBV11-3, the J gene TRBJ2-5, with D possibly being TRBD2 (5 bases). The CDR3 is 15 residues long. V lost 5 bases and J lost 1, with 14 bases in between. Per the germline V gene, CDR1 is SGHNT and CDR2 is YENEEA. The CDR3 region is CASSPLGGFQETQYF. For the CDR3, the DNA is TGTGCCAGCAGCCCCTTAGGAGGATTCCAAGAGACCCAGTACTTC.

This clonotype came up a few times. The V and J genes are TRBV12-3 or TRBV12-4 and TRBJ2-4; D ambiguous. The CDR3 runs to 15 residues. V shed 6 bases and J shed 1 base, with 13 bases lying between them. The CDR3 DNA reads TGTGCCAGCAGAGAAAGTGGATTCGCCAAAAACATTCAGTACTTC. Encoded protein: CASRESGFAKNIQYF.

This clonotype was recorded many times. This chain joins TRBV4-1 and TRBJ2-1; 11 positions agree with TRBD2. The CDR3 runs to 15 residues. Trimming removed 2 bases from V and 8 bases from J; junction bases left unmatched: 5. Germline CDR1 reads MGHRA; CDR2 reads YSYEKL. The CDR3, as DNA: TGCGCCAGCAGCCAACCCACTAGCGGGAGCTATGAGCAGTTCTTC. Residues: CASSQPTSGSYEQFF.

This clonotype was seen a few times. The V gene is TRBV30, the J gene TRBJ2-1; D possibly corresponds to TRBD1 (7 bases). The CDR3 spans 13 residues. In germline, CDR1 is GTSNPN, CDR2 SVGIG (reference sequence). Trimming left V 3 bases short and J 8 bases short, with 14 bases between. CDR3 DNA: TGTGCCTGGAGAGGGGGCGGGAAACATGAGCAGTTCTTC. The encoded protein is CAWRGGGKHEQFF.

Ten or more counts support this clonotype. The J gene is TRBJ2-7, the V gene TRBV18; 9 nucleotides match TRBD2. Unmatched junction bases numbered 7, after V lost 4 bases and J lost 6 bases. CDR3 length: 14 residues. CDR1 KGHSH and CDR2 LQKENI come from the germline V gene. CDR3 sequence reads: CASSLVAGEGEQYV. DNA of the CDR3: TGTGCCAGCTCACTTGTAGCGGGAGAGGGCGAGCAGTACGTC.